These T cell receptor beta chains were read from a single sample in a study of blood T cell repertoires in COVID-19. Profiled with immunoSEQ multiplex PCR; TCRdb holds only in-frame clones, not every one. The sample contains around 170,000 clones, approximately 80% of which appear only once. Sequencing input: PBMCs or T cells enriched from blood (not recorded which). These receptors all stem from a man between 50 and 59 years old who had recovered from COVID-19. The conserved cysteine and the conserved F or W are not part of the CDR3 here. Each record gives: J gene, clone size, D gene, V gene, CDR3 protein. The D gene is left open where the match is weak. Part of the rows lack a size; the others show once, few, many or a class for expanded clones.

>TRBJ2-5|NA|NA|TRBV2
ASKLERLVGETQY
>TRBJ2-7|NA|NA|TRBV5-6
ASSLEGVRRSYEQY
>TRBJ2-7|NA|TRBD2|TRBV12-3/TRBV12-4
ASSPSGGREQY
>TRBJ2-1|NA|TRBD2|TRBV10-3
AISRAGVNGNEQF
>TRBJ2-7|NA|NA|TRBV4-2
ASSQREGDEQY
>TRBJ1-3|NA|NA|TRBV5-1
ASSLILSGDSTGNTIY
>TRBJ2-7|NA|NA|TRBV10-3
ATTTGNPYEQY
>TRBJ2-3|few|TRBD2|TRBV9
ASSFTGTRGDTQY
>TRBJ1-6|NA|NA|TRBV18
ASSPNSLNSPLH
>TRBJ1-5|NA|NA|TRBV19
ASRDLRAFPNQPQH
>TRBJ1-1|NA|NA|TRBV6-1
ASSEDWAYMNTEAF
>TRBJ1-3|NA|NA|TRBV7-3
ASSLYPPREGSSGNTIY
>TRBJ2-7|NA|NA|TRBV19
ASSYGTPYEQY
>TRBJ1-2|few|NA|TRBV5-6
ASSLAGVYGYT
>TRBJ2-1|NA|TRBD2|TRBV18
ASSPVLAGGNEQF
>TRBJ1-2|few|NA|TRBV6-5
ASTPRVGGSYGYT
>TRBJ2-2|NA|TRBD2|TRBV19
ASMGLAGENTGELF
>TRBJ2-7|NA|TRBD2|TRBV11-2
ASSLAASGAYEQY
>TRBJ2-7|once|TRBD2|TRBV19
ASSELAGGAYEQY
>TRBJ1-1|many|NA|TRBV30
AWIRNTEAF
>TRBJ1-6|NA|NA|TRBV11-2
ASSLLLQGGSPLH
>TRBJ2-2|NA|NA|TRBV7-2
ASSPTGRDTGELF
>TRBJ1-1|NA|NA|TRBV24-1
ATMAQGRPTEAF